Listed below are T cell receptor beta chains from one sample, sequenced in a study of cytomegalovirus exposure and HLA in healthy donors. The protocol was immunoSEQ multiplex PCR, while the TCRdb copy is restricted to in-frame clones and leaves out a portion. Its clone listing holds about 48,000 clones. The sequenced sample consisted of PBMCs. These receptor sequences come from a male donor in good health and CMV-seropositive. CDR3s leave out the opening cysteine and the closing phenylalanine or tryptophan. D genes are given only for firm matches.

>-|9|TRBV7-9
ATLSGTEAF
>TRBD1|13|TRBV28
ASSLGDRVNTEAF
>-|11|TRBV19
ASRPDSLYGYT
>TRBD2|14|TRBV11-1
ASSSLSGGLFDEQY
>-|13|TRBV18
ASSPGGASGNTIY
>-|14|TRBV10-1
ASSNSDRNFSYEQY
>-|13|TRBV9
ASSVGKAQEEKLF
>-|8|TRBV19
ASMGPGYT
>TRBD1|14|TRBV19
ASSPRDRVFEYEQY
>TRBD2|11|TRBV30
AWSRGGLETQY
>-|10|TRBV4-3
ASSQGGSEAF
>TRBD2|19|TRBV4-2
ASSQDPVGLAGGDPTDTQY
>TRBD1|13|TRBV5-4
ASSATGTGLNEQF
>-|12|TRBV7-2
ASSSSSYNEKLF
>TRBD2|13|TRBV7-6
ASSLLAGGFYEQY
>-|12|TRBV7-9
ASSLGLTNTEAF
>TRBD2|15|TRBV9
ASSPGATSGGYYEQY
>-|12|TRBV6-5
ASRPTGYNSPLH
>-|11|TRBV2
ATPAGVGNTIY
>-|13|TRBV7-2
ASSWGRGANTEAF
>-|14|TRBV5-4
ASSLYYPDLDSPLH
>-|12|TRBV5-1
ASSLDQSNTEAF
>-|13|TRBV9
ASSVGGGNNEKLF
>-|11|TRBV6-4
ASSLTKGGTIY
>-|11|TRBV9
ATSIGVNTEAF
>TRBD2|15|TRBV11-2
ASSLVLAGVFYNEQF
>-|12|TRBV4-2
ASSPYRDNYGYT
>TRBD1|13|TRBV2
ASSDQGAPYNEQF
>TRBD1|13|TRBV19
AMRGDRGRGTEAF
>-|12|TRBV6-5
ASSYSTANSPLH
>TRBD2|10|TRBV29-1
SVVGLADTQY
>TRBD2|13|TRBV4-2
ASSQGAGVSYEQY
>TRBD1|13|TRBV11-1
ASSPGTVFTGELF
>-|12|TRBV30
AWSVSPGFYGYT
>TRBD2|13|TRBV4-1
ASSHVGGDTGELF
>-|16|TRBV23-1
ASSRCLGSFFQGTEAF
>-|13|TRBV28
ASRGQTGLGREAF
>TRBD2|15|TRBV7-2
ASSLGNSGVSDYEQY
>-|8|TRBV29-1
SVERAEAF
>-|11|TRBV19
ASSLLSTDTQY
>-|12|TRBV4-1
ASSQEGRGETQY
>TRBD2|17|TRBV7-8
ASSPGLAGGVVRDYEQY
>TRBD2|11|TRBV19
ASSIWGGDTQY
>-|15|TRBV2
ASGREPERTNQETQY
>TRBD1|12|TRBV4-1
ASSPRTGDYEQY
>-|12|TRBV12-5
ASGLGLGGGELF
>TRBD1|13|TRBV7-8
ASSPRGTGDTEAF
>TRBD2|13|TRBV6-5
ASRGTGGTVYEQY
>TRBD2|13|TRBV27
ASSLSAGGYYEQY
>-|14|TRBV4-3
ASSQLWGVYQETQY
>-|9|TRBV20-1
SGRDNYEQY